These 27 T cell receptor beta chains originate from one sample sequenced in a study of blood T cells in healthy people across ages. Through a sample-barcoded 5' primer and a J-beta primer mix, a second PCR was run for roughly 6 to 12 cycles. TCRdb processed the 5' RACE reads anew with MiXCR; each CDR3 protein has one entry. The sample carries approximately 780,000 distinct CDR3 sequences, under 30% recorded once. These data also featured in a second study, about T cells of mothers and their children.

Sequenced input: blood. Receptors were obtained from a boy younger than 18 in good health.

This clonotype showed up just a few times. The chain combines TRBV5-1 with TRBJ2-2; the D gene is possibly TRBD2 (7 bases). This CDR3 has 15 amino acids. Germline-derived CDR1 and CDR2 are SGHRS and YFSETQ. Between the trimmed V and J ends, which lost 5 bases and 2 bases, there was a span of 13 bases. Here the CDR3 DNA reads TGCGCCAGCAGAGTGGCGGGGGCCAACACCGGGGAGCTGTTTTTT. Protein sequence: CASRVAGANTGELFF.

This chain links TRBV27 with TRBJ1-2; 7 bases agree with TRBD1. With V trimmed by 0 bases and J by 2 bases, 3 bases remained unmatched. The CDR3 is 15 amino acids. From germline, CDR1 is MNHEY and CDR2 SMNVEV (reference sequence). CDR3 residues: CASSLSTGNNYGYTF. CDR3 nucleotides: TGTGCCAGCAGTTTATCGACAGGGAACAACTATGGCTACACCTTC.

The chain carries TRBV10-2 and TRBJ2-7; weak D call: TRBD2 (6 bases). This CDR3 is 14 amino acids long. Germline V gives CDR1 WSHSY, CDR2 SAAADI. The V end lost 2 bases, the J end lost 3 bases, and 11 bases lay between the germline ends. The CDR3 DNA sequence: TGCGCCAGCAGTGAGGCGGGACCGATCTACGAGCAGTACTTC. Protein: CASSEAGPIYEQYF.

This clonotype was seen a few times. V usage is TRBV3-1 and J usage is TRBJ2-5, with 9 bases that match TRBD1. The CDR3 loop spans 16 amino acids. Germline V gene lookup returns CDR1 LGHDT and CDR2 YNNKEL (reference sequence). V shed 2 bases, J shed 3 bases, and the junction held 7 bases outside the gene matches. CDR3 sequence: CASSQNLQGAEETQYF. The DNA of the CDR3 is TGTGCCAGCAGCCAAAATTTACAGGGGGCAGAAGAGACCCAGTACTTC.

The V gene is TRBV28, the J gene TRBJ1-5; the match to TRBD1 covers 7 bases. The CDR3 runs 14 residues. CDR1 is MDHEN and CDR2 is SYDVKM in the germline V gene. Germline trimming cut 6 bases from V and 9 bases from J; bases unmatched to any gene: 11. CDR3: CASREQGPSWPQHF. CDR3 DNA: TGTGCCAGCAGGGAACAGGGGCCCTCCTGGCCCCAGCATTTT. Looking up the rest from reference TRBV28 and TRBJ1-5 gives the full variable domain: DVKVTQSSRYLVKRTGEKVFLECVQDMDHENMFWYRQDPGLGLRLIYFSYDVKMKEKGDIPEGYSVSREKKERFSLILESASTNQTSMYLCASREQGPSWPQHFGDGTRLSIL.

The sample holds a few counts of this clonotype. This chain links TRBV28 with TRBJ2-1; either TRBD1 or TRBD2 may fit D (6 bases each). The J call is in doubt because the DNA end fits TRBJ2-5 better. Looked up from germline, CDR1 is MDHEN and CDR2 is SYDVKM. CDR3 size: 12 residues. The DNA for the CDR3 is TGTGCCAGCTATACAGGGAGGCAGACCCAGTACTTC. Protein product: CASYTGRQTQYF.

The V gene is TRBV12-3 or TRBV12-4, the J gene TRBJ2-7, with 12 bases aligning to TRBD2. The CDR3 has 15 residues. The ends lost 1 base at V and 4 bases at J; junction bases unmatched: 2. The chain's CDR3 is CASSLGTSGAYEQYF. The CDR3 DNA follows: TGTGCCAGCAGTTTAGGGACTAGCGGGGCATACGAGCAGTACTTC.

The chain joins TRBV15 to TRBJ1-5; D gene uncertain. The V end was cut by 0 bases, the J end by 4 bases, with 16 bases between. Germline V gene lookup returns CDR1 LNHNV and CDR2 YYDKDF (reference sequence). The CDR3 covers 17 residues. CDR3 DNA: TGTGCCACCAGCAGAGATCGGGCACGTCCCTTAAATCAGCCCCAGCATTTT. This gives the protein CATSRDRARPLNQPQHF.

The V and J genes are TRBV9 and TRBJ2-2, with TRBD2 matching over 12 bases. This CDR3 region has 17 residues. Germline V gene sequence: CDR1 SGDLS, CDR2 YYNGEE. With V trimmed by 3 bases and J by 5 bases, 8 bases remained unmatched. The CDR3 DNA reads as TGTGCCAGCAGCGCGCAAACCGGGACTAGCGGGACCGGGGAGCTGTTTTTT. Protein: CASSAQTGTSGTGELFF. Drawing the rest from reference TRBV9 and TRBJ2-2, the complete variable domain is DSGVTQTPKHLITATGQRVTLRCSPRSGDLSVYWYQQSLDQGLQFLIQYYNGEERAKGNILERFSAQQFPDLHSELNLSSLELGDSALYFCASSAQTGTSGTGELFFGEGSRLTVL.

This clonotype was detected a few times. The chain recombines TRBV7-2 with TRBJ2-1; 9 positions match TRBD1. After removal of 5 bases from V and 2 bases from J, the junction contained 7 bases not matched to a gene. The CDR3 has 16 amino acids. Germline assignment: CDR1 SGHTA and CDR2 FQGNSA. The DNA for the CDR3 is TGTGCCAGCAGCCCCCGCGGGGACAGGGCCTACAATGAGCAGTTCTTC. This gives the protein CASSPRGDRAYNEQFF. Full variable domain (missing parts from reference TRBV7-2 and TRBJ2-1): GAGVSQSPSNKVTEKGKDVELRCDPISGHTALYWYRQSLGQGLEFLIYFQGNSAPDKSGLPSDRFSAERTGGSVSTLTIQRTQQEDSAVYLCASSPRGDRAYNEQFFGPGTRLTVL.

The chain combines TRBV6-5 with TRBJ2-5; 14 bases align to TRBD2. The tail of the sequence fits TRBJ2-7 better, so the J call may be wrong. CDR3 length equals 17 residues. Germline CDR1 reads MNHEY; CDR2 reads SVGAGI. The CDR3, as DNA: TGTGCCAGCAGTTACAGGGGACTAGCGGGGGCCTCCTACGAGCAGTACTTC. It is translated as CASSYRGLAGASYEQYF.

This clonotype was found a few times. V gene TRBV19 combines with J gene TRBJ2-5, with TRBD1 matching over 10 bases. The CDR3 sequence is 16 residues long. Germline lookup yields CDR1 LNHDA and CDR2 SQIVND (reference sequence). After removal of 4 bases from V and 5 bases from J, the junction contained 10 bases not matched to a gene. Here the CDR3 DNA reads TGTGCCAGTAGTACCACCGACAGGGGGCTTGAGGAGACCCAGTACTTC. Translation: CASSTTDRGLEETQYF.

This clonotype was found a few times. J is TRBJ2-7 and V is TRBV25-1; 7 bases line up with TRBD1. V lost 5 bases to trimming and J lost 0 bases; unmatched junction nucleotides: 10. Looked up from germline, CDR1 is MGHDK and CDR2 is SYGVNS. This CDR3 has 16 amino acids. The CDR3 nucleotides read TGTGCCAGCAGTTCCCAGACAGGGACCTACTCCTACGAGCAGTACTTC. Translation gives CASSSQTGTYSYEQYF.

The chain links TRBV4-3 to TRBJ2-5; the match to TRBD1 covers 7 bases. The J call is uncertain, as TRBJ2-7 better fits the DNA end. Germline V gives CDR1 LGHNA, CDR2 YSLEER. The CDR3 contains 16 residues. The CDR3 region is CASSQDPGTEHYEQYF. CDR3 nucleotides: TGCGCCAGCAGCCAAGACCCCGGGACAGAGCACTACGAGCAGTACTTC.

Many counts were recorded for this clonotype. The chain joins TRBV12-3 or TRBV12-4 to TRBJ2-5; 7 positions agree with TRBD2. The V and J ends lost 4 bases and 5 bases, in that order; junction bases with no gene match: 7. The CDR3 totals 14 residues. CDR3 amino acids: CASSSSGGWETQYF. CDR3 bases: TGTGCCAGCAGTTCGTCGGGGGGTTGGGAGACCCAGTACTTC.

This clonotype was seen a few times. Written as DNA, the CDR3 is TGTGCCAGCACCCGCACGGGACTGCACTATGGCTACACCTTC. Residues: CASTRTGLHYGYTF. The V and J genes are TRBV12-3 or TRBV12-4 and TRBJ1-2; D possibly corresponds to TRBD1 (5 bases). Trimming stripped 7 bases from V and 3 bases from J, with 15 bases between. The CDR3 loop spans 14 amino acids.

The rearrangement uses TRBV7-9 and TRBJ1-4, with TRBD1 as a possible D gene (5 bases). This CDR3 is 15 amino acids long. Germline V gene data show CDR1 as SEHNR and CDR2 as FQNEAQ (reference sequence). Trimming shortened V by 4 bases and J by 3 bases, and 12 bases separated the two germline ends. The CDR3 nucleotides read TGTGCCAGCAGCTGGCTAGGGGTACCTAATGAAAAACTGTTTTTT. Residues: CASSWLGVPNEKLFF.

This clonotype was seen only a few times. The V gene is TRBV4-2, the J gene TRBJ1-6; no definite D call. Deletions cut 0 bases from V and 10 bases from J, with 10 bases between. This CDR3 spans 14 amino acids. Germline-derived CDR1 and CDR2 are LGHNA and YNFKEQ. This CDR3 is CASSQEGGTSPLHF. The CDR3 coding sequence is TGTGCCAGCAGCCAAGAAGGAGGTACGTCACCCCTCCACTTT.

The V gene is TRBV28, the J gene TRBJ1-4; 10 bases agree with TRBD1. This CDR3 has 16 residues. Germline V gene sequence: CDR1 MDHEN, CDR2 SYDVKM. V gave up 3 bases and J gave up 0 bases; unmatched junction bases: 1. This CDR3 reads CASSFGTGATNEKLFF. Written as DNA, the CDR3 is TGTGCCAGCAGTTTTGGGACAGGGGCAACTAATGAAAAACTGTTTTTT.

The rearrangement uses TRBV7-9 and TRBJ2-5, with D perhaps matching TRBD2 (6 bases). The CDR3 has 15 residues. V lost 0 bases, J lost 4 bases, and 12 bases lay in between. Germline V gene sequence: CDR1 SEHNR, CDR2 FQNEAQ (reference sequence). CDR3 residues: CASSLARQGGETQYF. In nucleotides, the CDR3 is TGTGCCAGCAGCTTAGCGCGCCAGGGAGGAGAGACCCAGTACTTC.

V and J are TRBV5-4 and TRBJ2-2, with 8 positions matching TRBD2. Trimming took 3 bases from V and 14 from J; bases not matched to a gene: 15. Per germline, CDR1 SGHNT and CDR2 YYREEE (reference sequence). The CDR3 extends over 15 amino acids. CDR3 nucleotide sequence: TGTGCCAGCAGCTCGGGGGGGGTGAACACCGGGGTACTGTTTTTT. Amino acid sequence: CASSSGGVNTGVLFF.

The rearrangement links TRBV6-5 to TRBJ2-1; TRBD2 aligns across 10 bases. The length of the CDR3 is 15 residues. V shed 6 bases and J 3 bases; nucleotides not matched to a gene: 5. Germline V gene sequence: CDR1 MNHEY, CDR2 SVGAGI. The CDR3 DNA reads TGTGCCAGCAGCCGAGGGACTAGCGTCTACAATGAGCAGTTCTTC. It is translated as CASSRGTSVYNEQFF.

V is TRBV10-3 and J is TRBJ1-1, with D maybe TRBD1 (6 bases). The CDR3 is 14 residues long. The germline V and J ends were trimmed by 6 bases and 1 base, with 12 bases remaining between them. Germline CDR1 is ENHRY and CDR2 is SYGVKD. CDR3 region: CAIRGRGENTEAFF. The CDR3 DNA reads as TGTGCCATCAGGGGCAGGGGAGAGAACACTGAAGCTTTCTTT.

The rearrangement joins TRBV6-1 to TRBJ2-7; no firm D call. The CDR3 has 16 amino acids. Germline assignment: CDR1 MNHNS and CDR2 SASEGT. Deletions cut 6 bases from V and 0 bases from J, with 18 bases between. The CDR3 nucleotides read TGTGCCAGCAGCGGTCCGGGCGACACCCTCTCCTACGAGCAGTACTTC. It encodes CASSGPGDTLSYEQYF.

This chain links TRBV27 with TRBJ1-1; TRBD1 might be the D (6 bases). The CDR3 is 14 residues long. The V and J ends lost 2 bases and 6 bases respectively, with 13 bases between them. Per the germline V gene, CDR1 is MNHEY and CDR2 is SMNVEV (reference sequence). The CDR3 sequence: CASSLRQGIAEAFF. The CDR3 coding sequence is TGTGCCAGCAGTTTAAGGCAGGGGATAGCTGAAGCTTTCTTT.

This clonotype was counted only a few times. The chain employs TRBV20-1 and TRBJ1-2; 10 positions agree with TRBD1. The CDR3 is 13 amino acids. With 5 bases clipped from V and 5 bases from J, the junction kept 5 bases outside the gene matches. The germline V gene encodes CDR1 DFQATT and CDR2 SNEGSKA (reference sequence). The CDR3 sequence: CSAGDRGGYGYTF. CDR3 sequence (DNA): TGCAGTGCTGGGGACAGGGGCGGGTATGGCTACACCTTC.

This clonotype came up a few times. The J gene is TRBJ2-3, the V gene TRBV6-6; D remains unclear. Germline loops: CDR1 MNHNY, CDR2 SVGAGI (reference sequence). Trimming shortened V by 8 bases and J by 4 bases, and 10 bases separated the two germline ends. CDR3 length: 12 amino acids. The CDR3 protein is CASDRSPDTQYF. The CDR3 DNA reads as TGTGCCAGCGACCGTAGCCCAGATACGCAGTATTTT.